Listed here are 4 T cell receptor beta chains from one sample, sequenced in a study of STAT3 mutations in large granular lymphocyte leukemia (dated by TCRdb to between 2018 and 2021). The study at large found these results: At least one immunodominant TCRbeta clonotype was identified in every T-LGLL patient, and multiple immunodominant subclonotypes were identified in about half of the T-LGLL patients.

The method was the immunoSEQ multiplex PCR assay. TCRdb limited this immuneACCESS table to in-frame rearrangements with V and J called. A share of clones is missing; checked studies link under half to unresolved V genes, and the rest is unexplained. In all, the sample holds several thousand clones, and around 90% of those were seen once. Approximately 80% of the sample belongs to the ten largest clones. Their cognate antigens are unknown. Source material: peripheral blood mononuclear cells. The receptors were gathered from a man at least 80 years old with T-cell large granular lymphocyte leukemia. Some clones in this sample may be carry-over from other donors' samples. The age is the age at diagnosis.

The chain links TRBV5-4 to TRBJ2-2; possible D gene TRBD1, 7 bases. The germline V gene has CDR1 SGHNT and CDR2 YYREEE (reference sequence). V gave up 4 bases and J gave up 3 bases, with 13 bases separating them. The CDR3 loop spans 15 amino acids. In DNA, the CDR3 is TGTGCCAGCAGCCTGCGGGACAGCTACACCGGGGAGCTGTTTTTT. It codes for CASSLRDSYTGELFF. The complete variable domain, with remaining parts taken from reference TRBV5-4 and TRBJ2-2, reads ETGVTQSPTHLIKTRGQQVTLRCSSQSGHNTVSWYQQALGQGPQFIFQYYREEENGRGNFPPRFSGLQFPNYSSELNVNALELDDSALYLCASSLRDSYTGELFFGEGSRLTVL.

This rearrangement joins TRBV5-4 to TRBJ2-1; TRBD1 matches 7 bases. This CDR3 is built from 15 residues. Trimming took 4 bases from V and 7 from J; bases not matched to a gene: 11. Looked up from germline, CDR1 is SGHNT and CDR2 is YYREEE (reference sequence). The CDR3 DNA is TGTGCCAGCAGCCCCGGTGACAGGGTACCGAATGAGCAGTTCTTC. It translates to CASSPGDRVPNEQFF.

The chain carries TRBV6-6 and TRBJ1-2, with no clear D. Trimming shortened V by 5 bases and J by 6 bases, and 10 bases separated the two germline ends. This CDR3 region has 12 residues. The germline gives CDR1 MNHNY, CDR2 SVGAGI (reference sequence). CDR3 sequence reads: CASSPRTDGYTF. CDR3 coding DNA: TGTGCCAGCAGTCCCCGTACGGATGGCTACACCTTC.

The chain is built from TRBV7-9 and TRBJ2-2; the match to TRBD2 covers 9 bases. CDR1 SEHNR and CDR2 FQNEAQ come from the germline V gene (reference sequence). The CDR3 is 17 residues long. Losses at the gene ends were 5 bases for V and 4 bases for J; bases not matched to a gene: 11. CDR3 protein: CASSPAGGGAATGELFF. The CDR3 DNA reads TGTGCCAGCAGCCCAGCGGGCGGGGGGGCTGCCACCGGGGAGCTGTTTTTT. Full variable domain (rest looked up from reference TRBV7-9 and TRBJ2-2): DTGVSQNPRHKITKRGQNVTFRCDPISEHNRLYWYRQTLGQGPEFLTYFQNEAQLEKSRLLSDRFSAERPKGSFSTLEIQRTEQGDSAMYLCASSPAGGGAATGELFFGEGSRLTVL.